This T cell receptor beta chain was captured by sequencing in a study of T cell clonality in common variable immunodeficiency. Findings of the study overall: In common variable immunodeficiency, TCR beta chains reportedly carried fewer deletions and N-nucleotide insertions. Compared with healthy controls, CVID subjects showed increased TCRbeta clonality, mostly in about a third.

CDR3 size: 14 residues. Germline lookup yields CDR1 GTSNPN and CDR2 SVGIG (reference sequence). Trimming took off 8 bases at V and 2 bases at J, with 16 bases between the two ends. Data came from immunoSEQ multiplex PCR; TCRdb stores just in-frame clones and leaves some out. The sample shows 40,000 or so clones, none of them appearing just once. Of CVID subjects, 15 were female and fewer than 30 male, mean age approximately 44. Heparinized whole blood, roughly 5 to 8 ml, came from each donor. This clone was detected ten times or more. Its antigen is not known. The DNA ends 3 residues before the CDR3 does, and the rest of the CDR3 is filled in from the germline J gene.

This sequence was found in a human donor with common variable immunodeficiency. Sequencing was done on a sample of peripheral blood mononuclear cells. The genes are TRBV30 and TRBJ1-3; D possibly corresponds to TRBD1 (5 bases). CDR3 DNA, as far as it was read: TGTGCCCTTCGGGGGACGGGGGCTGGAAACACC. Its protein is CALRGTGAGNT. The CDR3 reads in full as CALRGTGAGNTIYF.